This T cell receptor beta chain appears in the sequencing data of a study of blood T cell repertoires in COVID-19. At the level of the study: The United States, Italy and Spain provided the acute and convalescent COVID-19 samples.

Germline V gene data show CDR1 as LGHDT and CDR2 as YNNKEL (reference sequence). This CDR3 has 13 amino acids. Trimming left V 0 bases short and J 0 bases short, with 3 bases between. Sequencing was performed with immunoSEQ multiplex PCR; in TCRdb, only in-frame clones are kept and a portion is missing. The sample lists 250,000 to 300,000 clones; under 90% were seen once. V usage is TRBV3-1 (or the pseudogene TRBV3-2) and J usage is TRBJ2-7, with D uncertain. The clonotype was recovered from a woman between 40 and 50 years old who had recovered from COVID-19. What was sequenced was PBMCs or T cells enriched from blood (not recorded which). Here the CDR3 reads CASSQDFSYEQYF. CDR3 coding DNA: TGTGCCAGCAGCCAAGACTTCTCCTACGAGCAGTACTTC.